This T cell receptor beta chain was recorded in a study of CD8 T cells in Susac syndrome. From germline, CDR1 is ENHRY and CDR2 SYGVKD. V lost 0 bases, J lost 3 bases, and 6 bases lay in between. This CDR3 contains 13 residues. Random-hexamer reverse transcription was applied to about 0.5 to 1 ug RNA. MiXCR, run by TCRdb on the immunoSEQ multiplex PCR reads, gives a single entry per CDR3 protein. The sample includes approximately 90,000 distinct CDR3 sequences, about 93% of them seen just once. The chain recombines TRBV10-3 with TRBJ2-7; D is possibly TRBD1 (6 bases). This receptor was identified in a human donor in good health. Sample: CD8+ T cells from PBMCs. The CDR3 here is CAISESTGYEQYF. Here the CDR3 DNA reads TGTGCCATCAGTGAGTCGACAGGCTACGAGCAGTACTTC.